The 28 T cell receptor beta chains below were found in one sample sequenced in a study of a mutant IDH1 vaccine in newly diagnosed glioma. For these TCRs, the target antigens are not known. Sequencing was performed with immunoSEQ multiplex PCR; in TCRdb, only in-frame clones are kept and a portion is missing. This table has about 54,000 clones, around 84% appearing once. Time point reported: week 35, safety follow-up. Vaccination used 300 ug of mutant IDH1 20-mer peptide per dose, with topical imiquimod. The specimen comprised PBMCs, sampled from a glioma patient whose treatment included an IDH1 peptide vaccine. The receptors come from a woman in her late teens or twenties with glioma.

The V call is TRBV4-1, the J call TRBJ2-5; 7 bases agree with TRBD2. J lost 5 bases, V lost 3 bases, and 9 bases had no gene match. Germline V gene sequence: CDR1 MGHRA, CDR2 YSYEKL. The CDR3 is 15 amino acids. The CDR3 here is CASSHLSGGSETQYF. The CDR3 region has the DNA TGCGCCAGCAGCCACCTCTCGGGGGGTAGCGAGACCCAGTACTTC.

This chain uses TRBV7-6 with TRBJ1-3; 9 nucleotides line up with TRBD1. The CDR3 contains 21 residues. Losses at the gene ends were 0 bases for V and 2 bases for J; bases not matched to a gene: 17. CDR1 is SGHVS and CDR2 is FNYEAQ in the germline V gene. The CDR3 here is CASSLAVGRRDRVKTGNTIYF. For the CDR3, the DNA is TGTGCCAGCAGCTTAGCAGTGGGCCGCCGGGACAGGGTGAAAACTGGAAACACCATATATTTT.

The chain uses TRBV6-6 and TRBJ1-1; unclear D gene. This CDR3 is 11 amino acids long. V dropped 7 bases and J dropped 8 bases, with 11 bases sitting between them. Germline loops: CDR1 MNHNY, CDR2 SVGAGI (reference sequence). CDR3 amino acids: CASNPENEAFF. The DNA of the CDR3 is TGTGCCAGCAACCCAGAGAACGAAGCTTTCTTT.

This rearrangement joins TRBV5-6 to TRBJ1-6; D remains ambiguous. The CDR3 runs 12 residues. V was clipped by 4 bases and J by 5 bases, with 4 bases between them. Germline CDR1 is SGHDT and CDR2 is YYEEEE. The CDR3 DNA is TGTGCCAGCAGCGAGGATAATTCACCCCTCCACTTT. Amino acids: CASSEDNSPLHF. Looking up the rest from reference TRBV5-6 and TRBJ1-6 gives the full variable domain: DAGVTQSPTHLIKTRGQQVTLRCSPKSGHDTVSWYQQALGQGPQFIFQYYEEEERQRGNFPDRFSGHQFPNYSSELNVNALLLGDSALYLCASSEDNSPLHFGNGTRLTVT.

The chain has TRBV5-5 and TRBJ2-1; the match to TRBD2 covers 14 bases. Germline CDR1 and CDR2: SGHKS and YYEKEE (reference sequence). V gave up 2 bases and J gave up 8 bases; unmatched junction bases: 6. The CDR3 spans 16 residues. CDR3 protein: CASSLGTSGRIDEQFF. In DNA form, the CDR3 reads TGTGCCAGCAGCTTAGGGACTAGCGGGAGAATTGATGAGCAGTTCTTC.

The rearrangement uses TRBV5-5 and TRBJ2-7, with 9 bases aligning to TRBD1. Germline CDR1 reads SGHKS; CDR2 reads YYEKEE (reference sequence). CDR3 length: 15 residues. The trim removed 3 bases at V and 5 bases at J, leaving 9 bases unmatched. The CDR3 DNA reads TGTGCCAGCAGCTCACCGGGACAGGGTATCCACGAGCAGTACTTC. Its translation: CASSSPGQGIHEQYF.

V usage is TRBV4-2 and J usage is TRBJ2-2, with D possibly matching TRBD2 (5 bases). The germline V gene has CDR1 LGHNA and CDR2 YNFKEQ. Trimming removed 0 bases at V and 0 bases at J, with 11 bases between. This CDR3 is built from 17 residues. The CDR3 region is CASSQEGAAANTGELFF. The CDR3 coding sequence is TGTGCCAGCAGCCAAGAAGGAGCGGCCGCGAACACCGGGGAGCTGTTTTTT.

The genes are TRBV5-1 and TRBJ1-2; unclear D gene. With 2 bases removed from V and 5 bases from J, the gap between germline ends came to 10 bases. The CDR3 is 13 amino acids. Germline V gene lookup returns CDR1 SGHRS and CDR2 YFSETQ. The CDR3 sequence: CASSLLREYGYTF. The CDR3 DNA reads TGCGCCAGCAGCTTATTAAGGGAGTATGGCTACACCTTC.

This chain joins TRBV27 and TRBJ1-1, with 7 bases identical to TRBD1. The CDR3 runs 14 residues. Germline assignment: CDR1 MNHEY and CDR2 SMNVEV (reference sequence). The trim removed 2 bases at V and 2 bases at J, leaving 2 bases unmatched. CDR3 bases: TGTGCCAGCAGTTTAGACAGGGCAAACACTGAAGCTTTCTTT. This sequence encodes CASSLDRANTEAFF.

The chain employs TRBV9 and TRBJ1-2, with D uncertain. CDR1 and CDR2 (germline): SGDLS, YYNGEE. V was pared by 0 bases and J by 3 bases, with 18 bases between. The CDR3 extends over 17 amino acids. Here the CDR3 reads CASSVASASAAYYGYTF. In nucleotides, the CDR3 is TGTGCCAGCAGCGTAGCGTCGGCCTCGGCGGCCTACTATGGCTACACCTTC.

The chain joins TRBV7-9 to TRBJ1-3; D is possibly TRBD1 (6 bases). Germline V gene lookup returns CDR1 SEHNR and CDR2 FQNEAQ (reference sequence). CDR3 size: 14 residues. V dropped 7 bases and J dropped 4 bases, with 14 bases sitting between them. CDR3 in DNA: TGTGCCAGCAACCTGGGGGGGCCCGGAAACACCATATATTTT. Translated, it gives CASNLGGPGNTIYF.

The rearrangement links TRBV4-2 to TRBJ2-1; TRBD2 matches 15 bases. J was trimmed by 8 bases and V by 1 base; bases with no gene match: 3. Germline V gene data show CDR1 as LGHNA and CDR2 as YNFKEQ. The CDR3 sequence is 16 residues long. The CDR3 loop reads CASSQAGTSGGHEQFF. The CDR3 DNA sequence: TGTGCCAGCAGCCAAGCCGGGACTAGCGGGGGGCATGAGCAGTTCTTC.

The CDR3 DNA is TGTGCCAGCATAGGGGGCGCGGGGGGCTACACCTTC. It encodes CASIGGAGGYTF. V gene TRBV2 combines with J gene TRBJ1-2; 7 positions agree with TRBD1. Germline CDR1 and CDR2: SNHLY and FYNNEI. Losses at the gene ends were 7 bases for V and 8 bases for J; bases not matched to a gene: 7. The CDR3 totals 12 residues.

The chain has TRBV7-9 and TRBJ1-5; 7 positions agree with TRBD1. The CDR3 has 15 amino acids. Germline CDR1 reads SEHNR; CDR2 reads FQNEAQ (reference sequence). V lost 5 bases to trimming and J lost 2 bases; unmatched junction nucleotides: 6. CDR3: CASSPTGTGNQPQHF. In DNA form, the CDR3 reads TGTGCCAGCAGCCCAACCGGGACAGGCAATCAGCCCCAGCATTTT.

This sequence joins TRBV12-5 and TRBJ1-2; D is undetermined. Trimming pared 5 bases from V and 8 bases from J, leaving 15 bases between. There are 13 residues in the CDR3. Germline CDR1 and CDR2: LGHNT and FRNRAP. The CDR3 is CASGTTGPRGYTF. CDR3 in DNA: TGTGCTAGTGGTACGACTGGACCTCGGGGCTACACCTTC.

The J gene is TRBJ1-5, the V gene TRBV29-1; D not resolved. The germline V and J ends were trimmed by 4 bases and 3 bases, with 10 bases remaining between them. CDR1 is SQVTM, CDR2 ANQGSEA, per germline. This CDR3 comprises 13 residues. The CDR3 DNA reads TGCAGCGTTGCGGACGGAATCAATCAGCCCCAGCATTTT. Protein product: CSVADGINQPQHF.

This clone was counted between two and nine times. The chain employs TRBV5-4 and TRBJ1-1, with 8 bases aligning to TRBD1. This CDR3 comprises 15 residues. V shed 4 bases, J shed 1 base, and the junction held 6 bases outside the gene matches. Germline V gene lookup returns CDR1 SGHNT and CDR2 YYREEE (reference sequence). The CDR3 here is CASSDRDRWNTEAFF. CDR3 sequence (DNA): TGTGCCAGCAGCGACCGGGACAGGTGGAACACTGAAGCTTTCTTT.

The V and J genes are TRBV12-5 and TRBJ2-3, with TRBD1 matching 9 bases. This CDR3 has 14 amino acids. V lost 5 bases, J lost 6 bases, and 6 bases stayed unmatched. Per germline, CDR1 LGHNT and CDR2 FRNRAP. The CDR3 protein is CASGLRTGVDTQYF. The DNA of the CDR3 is TGTGCTAGTGGTCTCCGGACAGGGGTGGATACGCAGTATTTT.

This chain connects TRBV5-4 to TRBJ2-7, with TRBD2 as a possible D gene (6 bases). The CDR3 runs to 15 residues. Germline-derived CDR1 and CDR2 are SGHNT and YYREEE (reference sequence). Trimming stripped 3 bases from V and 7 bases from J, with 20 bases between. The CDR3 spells CASSSPQGGPGEQYF. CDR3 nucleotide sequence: TGTGCCAGCAGCTCTCCCCAGGGAGGCCCCGGAGAGCAGTACTTC.

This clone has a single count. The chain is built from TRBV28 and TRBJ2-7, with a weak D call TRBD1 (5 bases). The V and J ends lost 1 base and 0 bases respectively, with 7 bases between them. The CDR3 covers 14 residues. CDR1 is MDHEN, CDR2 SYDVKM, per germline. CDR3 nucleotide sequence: TGTGCCAGCAGTTTATCAGGGCCCTCCTACGAGCAGTACTTC. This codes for CASSLSGPSYEQYF. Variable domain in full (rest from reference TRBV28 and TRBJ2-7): DVKVTQSSRYLVKRTGEKVFLECVQDMDHENMFWYRQDPGLGLRLIYFSYDVKMKEKGDIPEGYSVSREKKERFSLILESASTNQTSMYLCASSLSGPSYEQYFGPGTRLTVT.

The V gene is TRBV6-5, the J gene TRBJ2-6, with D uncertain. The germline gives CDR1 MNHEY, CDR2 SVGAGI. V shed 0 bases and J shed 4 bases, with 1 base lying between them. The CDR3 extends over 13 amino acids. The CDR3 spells CASSYSGANVLTF. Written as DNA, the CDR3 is TGTGCCAGCAGTTACTCAGGGGCCAACGTCCTGACTTTC.

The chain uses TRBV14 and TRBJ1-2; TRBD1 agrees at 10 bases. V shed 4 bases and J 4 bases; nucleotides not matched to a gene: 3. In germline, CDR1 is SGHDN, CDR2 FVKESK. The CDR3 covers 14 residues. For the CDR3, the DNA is TGTGCCAGCAGCCTGACAGGGGGCGGCTATGGCTACACCTTC. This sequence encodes CASSLTGGGYGYTF.

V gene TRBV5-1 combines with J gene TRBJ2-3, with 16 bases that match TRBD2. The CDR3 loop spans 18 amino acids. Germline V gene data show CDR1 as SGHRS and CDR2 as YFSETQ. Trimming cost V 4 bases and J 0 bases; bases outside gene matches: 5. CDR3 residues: CASSPGTSGGVSTDTQYF. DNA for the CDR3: TGCGCCAGCAGCCCCGGGACTAGCGGGGGGGTGAGCACAGATACGCAGTATTTT.

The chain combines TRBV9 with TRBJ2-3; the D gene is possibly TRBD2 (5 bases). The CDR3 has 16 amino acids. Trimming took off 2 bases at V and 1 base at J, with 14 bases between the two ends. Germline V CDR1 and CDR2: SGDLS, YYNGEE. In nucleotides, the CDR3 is TGTGCCAGCAGCGTCGAGGGCTTAGATCGCACAGATACGCAGTATTTT. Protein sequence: CASSVEGLDRTDTQYF.

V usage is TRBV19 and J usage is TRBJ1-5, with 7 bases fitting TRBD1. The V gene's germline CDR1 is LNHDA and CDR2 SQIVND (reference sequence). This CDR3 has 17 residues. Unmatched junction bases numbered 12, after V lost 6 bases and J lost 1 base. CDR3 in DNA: TGTGCCAGTAGATCTAGGGAGGGACAGACGAGCAATCAGCCCCAGCATTTT. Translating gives CASRSREGQTSNQPQHF.

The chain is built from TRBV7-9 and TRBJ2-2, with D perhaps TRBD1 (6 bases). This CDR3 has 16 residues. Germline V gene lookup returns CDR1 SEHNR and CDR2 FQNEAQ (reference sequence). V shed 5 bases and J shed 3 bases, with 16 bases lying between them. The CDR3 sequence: CASSPRWGHDTGELFF. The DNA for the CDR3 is TGTGCCAGCAGCCCCAGGTGGGGGCACGACACCGGGGAGCTGTTTTTT.

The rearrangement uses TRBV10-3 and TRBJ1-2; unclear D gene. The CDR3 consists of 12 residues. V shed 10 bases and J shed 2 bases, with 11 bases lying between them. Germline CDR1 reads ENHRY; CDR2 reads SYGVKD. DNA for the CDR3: TGTGCCACCGCCGGCAACAACTATGGCTACACCTTC. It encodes CATAGNNYGYTF.

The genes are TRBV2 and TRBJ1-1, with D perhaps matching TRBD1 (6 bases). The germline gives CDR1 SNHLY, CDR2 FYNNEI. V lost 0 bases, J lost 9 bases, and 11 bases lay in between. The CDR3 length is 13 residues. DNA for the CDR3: TGTGCCAGCAGTGAAGCCCGGGACACCCAAGCTTTCTTT. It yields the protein CASSEARDTQAFF.